These 24 T cell receptor beta chains were sequenced from one sample in a study of response to subunit inactivated influenza vaccine. From the RT-PCR reads, TCRdb called clonotypes with MiXCR, one entry per CDR3 protein. The repertoire holds under 800,000 distinct CDR3 sequences, with approximately 15% as singletons. Here the sequenced sample was PBMCs from blood, taken 14 days before vaccination. The receptor source for this set is a man over 45 who received an inactivated influenza vaccine.

This clonotype was observed a handful of times. V gene TRBV20-1 combines with J gene TRBJ2-3; TRBD2 matches at 10 bases. This CDR3 spans 13 amino acids. Germline CDR1 is DFQATT and CDR2 is SNEGSKA (reference sequence). CDR3 sequence (DNA): TGCAGGCTAAGCGGGGGGGTTGTAGATACGCAGTATTTT. Protein: CRLSGGVVDTQYF.

CDR3 residues: CASIPAGGPLSNEQFF. For the CDR3, the DNA is TGCGCCAGCATTCCAGCGGGAGGGCCTCTTTCCAATGAGCAGTTCTTC. The chain recombines TRBV5-1 with TRBJ2-1; TRBD2 agrees at 10 bases. The CDR3 runs to 16 residues. The trim removed 6 bases at V and 6 bases at J, leaving 12 bases unmatched. CDR1 SGHRS and CDR2 YFSETQ come from the germline V gene. The full variable domain, its missing parts supplied by reference TRBV5-1 and TRBJ2-1, is KAGVTQTPRYLIKTRGQQVTLSCSPISGHRSVSWYQQTPGQGLQFLFEYFSETQRNKGNFPGRFSGRQFSNSRSEMNVSTLELGDSALYLCASIPAGGPLSNEQFFGPGTRLTVL.

This clonotype was recorded at least ten times. J is TRBJ2-7 and V is TRBV20-1; possibly TRBD1 for D (6 bases). The CDR3 runs 13 residues. The germline CDR1 and CDR2 sequences are DFQATT and SNEGSKA (reference sequence). Trimming removed 6 bases at V and 0 bases at J, with 12 bases between. The CDR3: CSAQTGSSYEQYF. In DNA form, the CDR3 reads TGCAGTGCCCAGACAGGTAGCTCCTACGAGCAGTACTTC.

This clonotype appeared a few times. The chain employs TRBV12-3 or TRBV12-4 and TRBJ2-7; D perhaps matches TRBD1 (6 bases). The CDR3 is made up of 13 amino acids. V lost 5 bases, J lost 4 bases, and 12 bases lay in between. The chain's CDR3 is CASSAHDRYEQYF. The CDR3, as DNA: TGTGCCAGCAGTGCTCATGACAGGTACGAGCAGTACTTC.

In its sample, this clonotype was seen a few times. V usage is TRBV3-1 and J usage is TRBJ1-2; D gene unclear. The CDR3 has 14 amino acids. The V gene's germline CDR1 is LGHDT and CDR2 YNNKEL (reference sequence). V gave up 4 bases and J gave up 0 bases, with 9 bases separating them. DNA of the CDR3: TGTGCCAGCAGCCCCCCCAAAGCTAACTATGGCTACACCTTC. Translation gives CASSPPKANYGYTF. Based on the CDR3 plus reference TRBV3-1 and TRBJ1-2, the full variable domain is DTAVSQTPKYLVTQMGNDKSIKCEQNLGHDTMYWYKQDSKKFLKIMFSYNNKELIINETVPNRFSPKSPDKAHLNLHINSLELGDSAVYFCASSPPKANYGYTFGSGTRLTVV.

The CDR3, as DNA: TGCGCCAGCAGCGACGGGGGACCTGGCAATGAGCAGTTCTTC. Protein: CASSDGGPGNEQFF. This chain joins TRBV4-3 and TRBJ2-1, with a weak D call TRBD2 (6 bases). Germline loops: CDR1 LGHNA, CDR2 YSLEER. V gave up 5 bases and J gave up 6 bases, with 14 bases separating them. The CDR3 covers 14 residues.

In this sample, this clonotype turned up a few times. The DNA of the CDR3 is TGCGCCAGCAGCTTGGAGGGCAGGGGACAAACTGAAGCTTTCTTT. This codes for CASSLEGRGQTEAFF. V is TRBV5-1 and J is TRBJ1-1; maybe TRBD1 (6 bases). With 0 bases removed from V and 5 bases from J, the gap between germline ends came to 14 bases. Germline-derived CDR1 and CDR2 are SGHRS and YFSETQ. This CDR3 is built from 15 residues.

A few counts support this clonotype. This chain uses TRBV11-2 with TRBJ2-5; 7 positions match TRBD1. CDR3 size: 15 residues. The V gene end was trimmed by 1 base and the J gene end by 3 bases; junction bases not matched to a gene: 5. Per germline, CDR1 SGHAT and CDR2 FQNNGV. In DNA, the CDR3 is TGTGCCAGCAGCTTAGTCTACGGGACAGAAGAGACCCAGTACTTC. This translates into CASSLVYGTEETQYF.

This clonotype appeared a few times. The V call is TRBV12-3 or TRBV12-4, the J call TRBJ2-1; 7 bases are a match to TRBD2. V shed 7 bases and J 1 base; nucleotides not matched to a gene: 4. The CDR3 has 14 residues. CDR3 protein: CASTGEGSYNEQFF. The CDR3 region has the DNA TGTGCCAGCACTGGGGAGGGTTCCTACAATGAGCAGTTCTTC.

V gene TRBV7-2 combines with J gene TRBJ2-5; 7 bases agree with TRBD2. From germline, CDR1 is SGHTA and CDR2 FQGNSA. J was trimmed by 1 base and V by 5 bases; bases with no gene match: 7. The CDR3 extends over 15 amino acids. CDR3 sequence (DNA): TGTGCCAGCAGCACCGGGGGACTACGCCAAGAGACCCAGTACTTC. This gives the protein CASSTGGLRQETQYF. The full variable domain, its missing parts supplied by reference TRBV7-2 and TRBJ2-5, is GAGVSQSPSNKVTEKGKDVELRCDPISGHTALYWYRQSLGQGLEFLIYFQGNSAPDKSGLPSDRFSAERTGGSVSTLTIQRTQQEDSAVYLCASSTGGLRQETQYFGPGTRLLVL.

This clonotype was counted a few times. Written as DNA, the CDR3 is TGCAGTGCTCTACTAGCGGGAGGCCCCCACACAGATACGCAGTATTTT. As protein: CSALLAGGPHTDTQYF. The rearrangement joins TRBV20-1 to TRBJ2-3, with TRBD2 identical over 12 bases. V lost 5 bases to trimming and J lost 2 bases; unmatched junction nucleotides: 8. CDR3 length: 16 amino acids. Looked up from germline, CDR1 is DFQATT and CDR2 is SNEGSKA (reference sequence).

The chain uses TRBV2 and TRBJ2-3, with 12 positions matching TRBD2. The ends lost 6 bases at V and 1 base at J; junction bases unmatched: 5. The germline V gene encodes CDR1 SNHLY and CDR2 FYNNEI. CDR3 length: 16 amino acids. CDR3 loop: CASRTSGSVRTDTQYF. For the CDR3, the DNA is TGTGCCAGCAGGACTAGCGGGAGTGTGCGCACAGATACGCAGTATTTT. The full variable domain, in which reference TRBV2 and TRBJ2-3 provide the parts outside the CDR3, is EPEVTQTPSHQVTQMGQEVILRCVPISNHLYFYWYRQILGQKVEFLVSFYNNEISEKSEIFDDQFSVERPDGSNFTLKIRSTKLEDSAMYFCASRTSGSVRTDTQYFGPGTRLTVL.

The rearrangement joins TRBV2 to TRBJ1-5, with a weak D call TRBD1 (6 bases). V shed 2 bases and J shed 5 bases, with 10 bases lying between them. There are 14 residues in the CDR3. CDR1 SNHLY and CDR2 FYNNEI come from the germline V gene. This CDR3 is CASSEQGGDQPQHF. In DNA form, the CDR3 reads TGTGCCAGCAGTGAACAAGGGGGGGATCAGCCCCAGCATTTT.

This chain joins TRBV12-5 and TRBJ2-5; D is possibly TRBD2 (5 bases). Germline V lookup: CDR1 LGHNT, CDR2 FRNRAP. The germline V and J ends were trimmed by 5 bases and 3 bases, with 10 bases remaining between them. The CDR3 is 13 amino acids. CDR3 region: CASGDGIEETQYF. DNA for the CDR3: TGTGCTAGTGGTGACGGGATTGAAGAGACCCAGTACTTC.

This clonotype was found a few times. The chain recombines TRBV6-2 or TRBV6-3 with TRBJ2-7; 7 nucleotides align to TRBD2. This CDR3 comprises 15 residues. The germline gives CDR1 MNHEY, CDR2 SVGEGT. V trimming: 6 bases; J trimming: 3 bases; junction bases outside the gene matches: 11. The CDR3 nucleotides read TGTGCCAGCAGCCCCCACCGGGACTACATCTACGAGCAGTACTTC. This translates into CASSPHRDYIYEQYF.

J is TRBJ2-7 and V is TRBV28; 13 bases agree with TRBD2. The V gene end was trimmed by 3 bases and the J gene end by 6 bases; junction bases not matched to a gene: 11. Germline CDR1 MDHEN, CDR2 SYDVKM. The CDR3 is 17 amino acids. In DNA, the CDR3 is TGTGCCAGCAGTTTCGTGGGACTAGCGGGATCCCGGGGCGAGCAGTACTTC. It specifies CASSFVGLAGSRGEQYF.

This clonotype was detected only a few times. The chain links TRBV3-1 to TRBJ1-1, with TRBD1 matching 7 bases. CDR3 size: 15 residues. V lost 6 bases, J lost 1 base, and 8 bases stayed unmatched. Germline V gene sequence: CDR1 LGHDT, CDR2 YNNKEL (reference sequence). The CDR3 loop is CASSRTGVGNTEAFF. The DNA of the CDR3 is TGTGCCAGCAGTCGTACAGGGGTGGGGAACACTGAAGCTTTCTTT.

This clonotype was seen a handful of times. A much larger clone sits a single nucleotide away, making a read error possible. The J gene is TRBJ2-7, the V gene TRBV3-1; 11 nucleotides match TRBD2. Trimming at V came to 1 base and at J to 3 bases, leaving 2 bases not matched to a gene. The CDR3 covers 15 residues. Germline CDR1 LGHDT, CDR2 YNNKEL (reference sequence). The CDR3 DNA sequence: TGTGCCAGCAGCCAAGGACTAGCGGGGTTCTACGAGCAGTACTTC. This encodes CASSQGLAGFYEQYF.

This sequence joins TRBV6-2 or TRBV6-3 and TRBJ1-5; tentative D call: TRBD1 (6 bases). This CDR3 comprises 15 residues. Germline V CDR1 and CDR2: MNHEY, SVGEGT. Trimming pared 6 bases from V and 3 bases from J, leaving 15 bases between. The CDR3 loop reads CASRIQQGDNQPQHF. The DNA for the CDR3 is TGTGCCAGCAGAATTCAACAGGGCGACAATCAGCCCCAGCATTTT.

The chain uses TRBV29-1 and TRBJ2-5; D is unresolved. CDR1 is SQVTM, CDR2 ANQGSEA, per germline. The germline V and J ends were trimmed by 1 base and 5 bases, with 8 bases remaining between them. CDR3 length equals 12 residues. CDR3 in amino acids: CSVEVSVETQYF. In DNA, the CDR3 is TGCAGCGTTGAAGTGTCGGTCGAGACCCAGTACTTC.

The chain uses TRBV19 and TRBJ2-6, with 7 bases fitting TRBD1. V dropped 7 bases and J dropped 2; count of bases not matched to a gene: 5. The CDR3 totals 15 residues. Germline V lookup: CDR1 LNHDA, CDR2 SQIVND (reference sequence). The CDR3: CASTPQGTGANVLTF. The CDR3 nucleotides are TGTGCCAGTACCCCACAGGGGACTGGGGCCAACGTCCTGACTTTC.

This clonotype showed up just a few times. This rearrangement joins TRBV7-8 to TRBJ1-5, with D tentatively TRBD1 (6 bases). This CDR3 has 16 amino acids. The V end lost 8 bases, the J end lost 2 bases, and 19 bases lay between the germline ends. CDR1 is SGHVS and CDR2 is FQNEAQ in the germline V gene. The CDR3 sequence: CASQRMGGEGNQPQHF. DNA for the CDR3: TGTGCCAGCCAAAGGATGGGGGGCGAAGGCAATCAGCCCCAGCATTTT.

The table lists this clonotype with many counts. This chain connects TRBV12-3 or TRBV12-4 to TRBJ2-3; TRBD2 agrees at 13 bases. V was clipped by 5 bases and J by 4 bases; unmatched bases: 9. The length of the CDR3 is 17 residues. The CDR3 loop reads CASSPPRLAGGPDTQYF. DNA of the CDR3: TGTGCCAGCAGTCCGCCAAGACTAGCGGGAGGCCCAGATACGCAGTATTTT.

This clonotype was found a few times. This chain joins TRBV18 and TRBJ2-3; no clear D. The CDR3 covers 13 residues. Germline assignment: CDR1 KGHSH and CDR2 LQKENI. Trimming cost V 0 bases and J 4 bases, with 5 bases left between them. CDR3 amino acids: CASSPPQSDTQYF. CDR3 nucleotides: TGTGCCAGCTCACCACCTCAGTCAGATACGCAGTATTTT.